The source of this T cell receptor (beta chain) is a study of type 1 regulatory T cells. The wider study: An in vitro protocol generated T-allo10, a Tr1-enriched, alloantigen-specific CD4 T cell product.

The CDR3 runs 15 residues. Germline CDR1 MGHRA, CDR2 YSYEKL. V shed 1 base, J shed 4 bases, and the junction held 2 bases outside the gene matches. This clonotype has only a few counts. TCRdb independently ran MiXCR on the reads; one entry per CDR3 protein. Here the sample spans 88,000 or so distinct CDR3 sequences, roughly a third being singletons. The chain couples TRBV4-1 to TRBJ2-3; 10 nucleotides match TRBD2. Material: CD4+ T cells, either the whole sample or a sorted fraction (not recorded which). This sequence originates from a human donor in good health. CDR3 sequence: CASSQVGLAADTQYF. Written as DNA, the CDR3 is TGCGCCAGCAGCCAAGTAGGACTAGCGGCAGATACGCAGTATTTT.